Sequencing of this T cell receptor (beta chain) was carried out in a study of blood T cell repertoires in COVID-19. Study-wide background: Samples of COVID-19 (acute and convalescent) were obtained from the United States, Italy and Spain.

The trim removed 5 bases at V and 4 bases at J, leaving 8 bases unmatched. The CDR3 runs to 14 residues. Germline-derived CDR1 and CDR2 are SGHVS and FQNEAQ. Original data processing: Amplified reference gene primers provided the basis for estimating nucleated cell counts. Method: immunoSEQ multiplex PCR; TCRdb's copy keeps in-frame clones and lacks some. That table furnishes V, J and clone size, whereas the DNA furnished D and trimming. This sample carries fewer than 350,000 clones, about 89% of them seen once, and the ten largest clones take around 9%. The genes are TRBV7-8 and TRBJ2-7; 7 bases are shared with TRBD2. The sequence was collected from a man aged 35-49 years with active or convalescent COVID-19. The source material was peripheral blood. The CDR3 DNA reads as TGTGCCAGCAGCCCATCCTCGGGGGGTTACGAGCAGTACTTC. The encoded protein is CASSPSSGGYEQYF. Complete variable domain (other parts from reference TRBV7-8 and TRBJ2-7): GAGVSQSPRYKVAKRGQDVALRCDPISGHVSLFWYQQALGQGPEFLTYFQNEAQLDKSGLPSDRFFAERPEGSVSTLKIQRTQQEDSAVYLCASSPSSGGYEQYFGPGTRLTVT.